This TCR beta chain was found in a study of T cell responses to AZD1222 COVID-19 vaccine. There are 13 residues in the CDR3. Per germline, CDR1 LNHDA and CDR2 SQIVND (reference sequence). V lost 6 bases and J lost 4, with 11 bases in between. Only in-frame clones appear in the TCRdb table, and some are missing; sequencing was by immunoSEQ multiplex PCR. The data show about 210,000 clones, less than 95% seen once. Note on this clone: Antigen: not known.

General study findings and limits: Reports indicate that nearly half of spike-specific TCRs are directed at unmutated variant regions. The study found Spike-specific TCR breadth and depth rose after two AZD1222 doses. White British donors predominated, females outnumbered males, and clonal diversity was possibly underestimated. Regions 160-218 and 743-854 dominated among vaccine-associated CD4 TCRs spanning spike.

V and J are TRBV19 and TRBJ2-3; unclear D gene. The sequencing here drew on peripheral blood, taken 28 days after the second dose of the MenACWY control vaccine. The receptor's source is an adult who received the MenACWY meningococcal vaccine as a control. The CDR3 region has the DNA TGTGCCAGTAGCAAGGGTGGGGCAGATACGCAGTATTTT. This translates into CASSKGGADTQYF.